This TCR beta chain was captured in a study of blood T cells in healthy people across ages (dated by TCRdb to about 2015). Broadly, across the study: In model experiments, template switching captured roughly one uniquely barcoded TCR beta cDNA molecule for every two T cells. The study analyzed two additional independent replicas of 1 million unique cDNA reads from the same blood draw for two donors, one aged 18 to 30 and one aged 80 or older. Donors were grouped into four age groups: young (average 16 years), middle-aged (39), aged (about 60) and long-lived (approximately 82). To avoid experimental bias, donors of different ages were distributed randomly across sequencing lanes. Using deep sequencing normalized with unique cDNA molecular identifiers, the study measured how TCR beta repertoire diversity changes with age. The paper's findings and limits, for the study overall: The long-lived group showed more naive CD4+ T cells, fewer expanded clones and increased TCR diversity than the aged group, suggesting age selection. As age increased, observed TCR beta diversity per million T cells dropped in a roughly linear way, and a significant reduction was already evident by age around 41. Because the CMV infection status of the donors was unknown, age-related changes in expanded clonotypes may potentially have been confounded. Observed TCR beta diversity correlated strongly with the percentage of naive T cells measured by flow cytometry. Because profiling used bulk unsorted PBMCs, naive and antigen-experienced compartments could not be compared conclusively. Total diversity estimates from one million sequenced T cells were considered lower bounds and underestimates.

This clonotype was observed a handful of times. This receptor's antigen is unknown. It has no much larger one-base neighbor in the sample; base qualities were not kept. The donors were roughly 40 Caucasian individuals from Russia, aged roughly 6 to 90 years, who were systemically healthy. Each donor gave 9 to 10 milliliters of peripheral blood, collected into EDTA-treated Vacutainer tubes. Ficoll-Paque density-gradient centrifugation was used to isolate PBMCs, with at least 6 million per sample. Trizol reagent was used to extract total RNA from the PBMCs, yielding at least 5.5 micrograms per sample. Naive CD45RAhigh/CD27high T cell percentages were measured by flow cytometry on a PBMC aliquot from every donor. To prepare the library, 5' RACE was applied. Sequencing took place on an Illumina HiSeq 2500. A second about 7 to 11 cycle PCR used a sample-barcoded 5' primer and a J-beta primer mix. A unique molecular identifier was introduced onto each TCR beta cDNA molecule by a template-switch 5' adaptor carrying 12 random nucleotides. At least 2.5 million CDR3-containing paired-end reads were obtained from each sample. First-strand cDNA synthesis was performed from all RNA using the Mint cDNA synthesis kit, with priming by a TRBC-specific oligonucleotide. After uracil-DNA glycosylase treatment, a first 18-cycle PCR used universal primers M1SS and BC2_uni_R on all cDNA. As for the authors' bioinformatics: Normalization of each sample was performed by random selection of 1 million high-quality reads, each carrying a distinct molecular identifier. Reads with shared molecular identifiers were discarded instead of being binned into consensus sequences. MiTCR, set to a Q25 quality threshold and the strictest error-elimination algorithm, was used for CDR3 identification, clonotype clustering and error correction. A nonparametric unseen species model with Euler transformation was used to estimate lower-bound total TCR beta diversity. TCRdb redid the processing of the public reads, applying fastp at Q25 and MiXCR, and retained in-frame beta chains. For every CDR3 protein sequence, its rows merge into one entry that carries the most common genes and DNA. TCRdb, rather than the study authors, made the V and J calls. The sample table shows about 1,500,000 distinct CDR3 sequences, and 42% are seen once. The ten most abundant clones make up 7% to 9.5% of the sample.

From cysteine to phenylalanine, the CDR3 is 13 amino acids long. Of all the DNA, just the CDR3 is kept, 39 bases in frame from base 1. The germline V and J ends show losses of 4 bases and 8 bases respectively, and no gene match explains 4 bases of the junction. CDR1 and CDR2 were assigned from the germline V gene as SGHRS and YFSETQ. The TCR was taken from a woman between 18 and 29 years old in good health. Material for sequencing was blood. This sequence uses TRBV5-1 and TRBJ2-1, and TRBD1 aligns with 9 junction nucleotides. The DNA is as follows: TGCGCCAGCAGCCGGGACAGGGCTCATGAGCAGTTCTTC. The encoded protein is CASSRDRAHEQFF.